Listed below are T cell receptor beta chains from one sample, sequenced in a study of human T cells and chemical hapten exposure. TCRdb re-derived calls from the RACE reads in MiXCR, one entry per CDR3 protein. Altogether 90,000 or so distinct CDR3 sequences are present, 10% to 13% being singletons, with the ten largest covering about 2.4%. Here the sequenced sample was whole blood, taken in connection with sensitization to the hapten diphenylcyclopropenone (DPC). The source is a man in his forties with alopecia areata. Some clones in this sample may be carry-over from other donors' samples. Each CDR3 is given with its conserved first and last residue. Each record gives: J gene, V gene, CDR3 protein.

j_call: TRBJ1-3
v_call: TRBV27
cdr3_aa: CASSALGGLGNTIYF

j_call: TRBJ1-3
v_call: TRBV2
cdr3_aa: CASIPTGSGNTIYF

j_call: TRBJ2-5
v_call: TRBV29-1
cdr3_aa: CSVDSGKETQYF

j_call: TRBJ2-1
v_call: TRBV4-3
cdr3_aa: CASSQDAGQGNEQFF

j_call: TRBJ2-2
v_call: TRBV7-3
cdr3_aa: CASSPLATNTGELFF

j_call: TRBJ2-5
v_call: TRBV20-1
cdr3_aa: CSARGIAGAAWETQYF

j_call: TRBJ2-5
v_call: TRBV20-1
cdr3_aa: CSAGQGGLAYQETQYF

j_call: TRBJ1-2
v_call: TRBV2
cdr3_aa: CASSEGGFYGYTF

j_call: TRBJ1-5
v_call: TRBV5-1
cdr3_aa: CASSSQPSGTRPSQPQHF

j_call: TRBJ1-5
v_call: TRBV2
cdr3_aa: CASIQNSNQPQHF

j_call: TRBJ2-3
v_call: TRBV30
cdr3_aa: CAWSVGGDTQYF

j_call: TRBJ2-3
v_call: TRBV7-2
cdr3_aa: CASSPPGAGGGTDTQYF

j_call: TRBJ2-7
v_call: TRBV20-1
cdr3_aa: CSARAPNRSWEQYF

j_call: TRBJ2-3
v_call: TRBV7-9
cdr3_aa: CASPAQGSRNSTDTQYF

j_call: TRBJ1-6
v_call: TRBV20-1
cdr3_aa: CSATRGRGSPLHF

j_call: TRBJ2-3
v_call: TRBV7-9
cdr3_aa: CASSAGGTDTQYF

j_call: TRBJ2-3
v_call: TRBV20-1
cdr3_aa: CSACRIGTPDTQYF

j_call: TRBJ1-1
v_call: TRBV3-1
cdr3_aa: CASSQTILNTEAFF

j_call: TRBJ1-1
v_call: TRBV10-3
cdr3_aa: CAISGPGQPSSMNTEAFF

j_call: TRBJ2-1
v_call: TRBV11-2
cdr3_aa: CASSKFQTEQFF

j_call: TRBJ1-1
v_call: TRBV29-1
cdr3_aa: CSVAGTETYTEAFF

j_call: TRBJ2-2
v_call: TRBV5-1
cdr3_aa: CASSLVGTSGRTNTGELFF

j_call: TRBJ2-2
v_call: TRBV30
cdr3_aa: CAWSVRVASRTGELFF

j_call: TRBJ2-1
v_call: TRBV20-1
cdr3_aa: CSARHSSVPYNEQFF

j_call: TRBJ2-2
v_call: TRBV5-4
cdr3_aa: CASSLWAGASTGELFF

j_call: TRBJ1-2
v_call: TRBV20-1
cdr3_aa: CSASLGVGYGYTF

j_call: TRBJ2-1
v_call: TRBV5-1
cdr3_aa: CASSLGGGAYYNEQFF

j_call: TRBJ2-5
v_call: TRBV20-1
cdr3_aa: CSARELAGAETQYF

j_call: TRBJ2-3
v_call: TRBV7-2
cdr3_aa: CASSLSPASTDTQYF

j_call: TRBJ2-5
v_call: TRBV9
cdr3_aa: CASSVGGAGTQETQYF

j_call: TRBJ2-3
v_call: TRBV7-2
cdr3_aa: CASSSPRRSSTDTQYF

j_call: TRBJ1-1
v_call: TRBV7-9
cdr3_aa: CASTPEAPQAFF

j_call: TRBJ1-1
v_call: TRBV29-1
cdr3_aa: CSQSTVTEAFF

j_call: TRBJ2-6
v_call: TRBV12-3/TRBV12-4
cdr3_aa: CASSTGTANSGANVLTF